This T cell receptor (beta chain) is drawn from a study of patients and donors after allogeneic stem cell transplantation. This CDR3 spans 14 amino acids. V was clipped by 5 bases and J by 3 bases, with 14 bases between them. Via MiXCR, TCRdb re-called the RT-PCR reads, giving one row per CDR3 protein. The sample holds 70,000 to 100,000 distinct CDR3 sequences, less than 5% seen once. This clonotype was counted ten times or more. This sequence was found in a human donor who was either an allogeneic HSCT recipient or a stem cell or donor lymphocyte infusion donor (not recorded which). It is not recorded whose cells these are; they may come from a transplant donor. Sequenced input: blood, either unsorted or a sorted T cell fraction (not recorded which). The genes are TRBV12-3 or TRBV12-4 and TRBJ2-7; TRBD1 might be the D (6 bases). The CDR3 region is CASSPQGPGYEQYF. Here the CDR3 DNA reads TGTGCCAGCAGTCCTCAGGGGCCCGGCTACGAGCAGTACTTC.